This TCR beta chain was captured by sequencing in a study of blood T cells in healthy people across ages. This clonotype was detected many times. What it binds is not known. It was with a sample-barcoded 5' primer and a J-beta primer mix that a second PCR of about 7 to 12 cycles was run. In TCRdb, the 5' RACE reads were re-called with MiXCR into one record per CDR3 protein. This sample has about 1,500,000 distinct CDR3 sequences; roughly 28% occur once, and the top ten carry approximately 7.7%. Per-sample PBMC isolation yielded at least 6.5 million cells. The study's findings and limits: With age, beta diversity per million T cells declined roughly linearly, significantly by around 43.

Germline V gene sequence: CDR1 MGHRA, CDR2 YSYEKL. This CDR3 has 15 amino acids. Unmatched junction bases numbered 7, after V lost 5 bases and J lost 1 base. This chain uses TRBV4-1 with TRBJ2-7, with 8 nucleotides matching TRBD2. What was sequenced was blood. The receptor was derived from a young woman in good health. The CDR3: CASSSGGEVSYEQYF. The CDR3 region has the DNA TGCGCCAGCAGCTCGGGGGGGGAGGTTTCCTACGAGCAGTACTTC.